One sample yielded the 9 T cell receptor beta chains listed below, sequenced in a study of neurological immune-mediated disorders. TCRdb processed the 5' RACE reads anew with MiXCR; each CDR3 protein has one entry. Found here are roughly 45,000 distinct CDR3 sequences, under 15% of them singletons; the top ten hold 4.5%. Described time point: longitudinal time-point 2. The sample was PBMCs. These receptors were obtained from a male donor with HTLV-1-associated myelopathy (HAM/TSP).

This clonotype was counted many times. The chain combines TRBV28 with TRBJ1-5; the D is unclear. Germline values: CDR1 MDHEN, CDR2 SYDVKM. V was shortened by 3 bases and J by 5 bases, with 11 bases between the two germline ends. CDR3 length: 14 amino acids. The CDR3 loop reads CASSFTTSYQPQHF. CDR3 sequence (DNA): TGTGCCAGCAGTTTCACAACATCCTATCAGCCCCAGCATTTT.

This clonotype was counted many times. The chain carries TRBV27 and TRBJ2-2; D gene ambiguous. Germline V gene data show CDR1 as MNHEY and CDR2 as SMNVEV (reference sequence). This CDR3 spans 15 amino acids. With 4 bases removed from V and 3 bases from J, the gap between germline ends came to 12 bases. Written as DNA, the CDR3 is TGTGCCAGCAGTTCCTACTTATCTTACACCGGGGAGCTGTTTTTT. Protein product: CASSSYLSYTGELFF.

This sequence joins TRBV6-5 and TRBJ1-2, with a weak D call TRBD1 (6 bases). Germline V CDR1 and CDR2: MNHEY, SVGAGI. This CDR3 comprises 14 residues. The V end was cut by 2 bases, the J end by 8 bases, with 15 bases between. Here the CDR3 DNA reads TGTGCCAGCAGTTACCAAGGGGGATTCTACGGCTACACCTTC. Protein sequence: CASSYQGGFYGYTF.

This clonotype was detected many times. The J gene is TRBJ2-3, the V gene TRBV27; D not certain. V lost 8 bases and J 3 bases, leaving 9 bases between the germline ends. The germline V gene encodes CDR1 MNHEY and CDR2 SMNVEV (reference sequence). The CDR3 length is 12 residues. The CDR3, as DNA: TGTGCCAGCGGCTACTGGACAGATACGCAGTATTTT. Translating gives CASGYWTDTQYF.

This clonotype was counted many times. The chain links TRBV5-1 to TRBJ2-7; TRBD2 aligns across 8 bases. V was clipped by 0 bases and J by 0 bases; unmatched bases: 11. CDR3 length: 18 residues. Germline V gene sequence: CDR1 SGHRS, CDR2 YFSETQ. CDR3 protein: CASSLAVSGVTYSYEQYF. As DNA, the CDR3 is TGCGCCAGCAGCTTGGCTGTTAGCGGGGTTACCTACTCCTACGAGCAGTACTTC.

This clonotype has at least ten counts. The J gene is TRBJ2-5, the V gene TRBV5-1; D remains unclear. In germline, CDR1 is SGHRS, CDR2 YFSETQ. The length of the CDR3 is 14 residues. V was shortened by 0 bases and J by 2 bases, with 8 bases between the two germline ends. In DNA form, the CDR3 reads TGCGCCAGCAGCTTGGAAGTAGGTCAAGAGACCCAGTACTTC. This gives the protein CASSLEVGQETQYF. Using reference TRBV5-1 and TRBJ2-5 for the parts outside the CDR3, the full variable domain is KAGVTQTPRYLIKTRGQQVTLSCSPISGHRSVSWYQQTPGQGLQFLFEYFSETQRNKGNFPGRFSGRQFSNSRSEMNVSTLELGDSALYLCASSLEVGQETQYFGPGTRLLVL.

This clonotype was seen a few times. The J gene is TRBJ2-5, the V gene TRBV29-1; the match to TRBD2 covers 15 bases. The CDR3 totals 15 residues. Germline CDR1 is SQVTM and CDR2 is ANQGSEA. Trimming removed 6 bases from V and 5 bases from J; junction bases left unmatched: 7. The CDR3 DNA reads as TGCAGCGTGGATGGACTAGCGGGGGGGCTGGAGACCCAGTACTTC. Its translation: CSVDGLAGGLETQYF.

This clonotype was counted at least ten times. V gene TRBV7-8 combines with J gene TRBJ2-7; the match to TRBD2 covers 11 bases. The CDR3 is 15 residues long. Germline V gene data show CDR1 as SGHVS and CDR2 as FQNEAQ. Trimming took 3 bases from V and 3 from J; bases not matched to a gene: 4. CDR3 in amino acids: CASSFPSGGRYEQYF. The CDR3 DNA is TGTGCCAGCAGCTTCCCTAGCGGGGGGCGCTACGAGCAGTACTTC.

This clonotype appeared many times. The chain employs TRBV12-3 or TRBV12-4 and TRBJ1-6; tentatively, D is TRBD1 (5 bases). CDR3 length: 13 residues. The V and J ends lost 6 bases and 12 bases respectively, with 15 bases between them. This chain's CDR3 is CASREGVGQPLHF. The CDR3 nucleotides are TGTGCCAGCAGGGAGGGAGTGGGGCAACCCCTCCACTTT.